The rows below give T cell receptor beta chains drawn from one sample of a study of T cells after yellow fever vaccination. MiXCR was run by TCRdb on the 5' RACE reads, yielding one entry per CDR3 protein. The sample records around 63,000 distinct CDR3 sequences, about 7% being singletons. Sequenced material: CD8+ T cells sorted from PBMCs, taken 15 days after the yellow fever booster vaccination. Receptors were obtained from a man aged 25 to 40 who received the YFV17D yellow fever vaccine. Each CDR3 is given with its conserved first and last residue. The D gene is left open where the match is weak. Some rows have no size entry. The others give once, few or many, or a class for an expanded clone.

V	J	size	D	DNA	CDR3
TRBV5-1	TRBJ2-1	many	-	TGCGCCAGCAGCTTGGTTCCGGGAAGCTCCTACAATGAGCAGTTCTTC	CASSLVPGSSYNEQFF
TRBV2	TRBJ2-1	many	-	TGTGCCAGCGGGGAGGGGGTCGGTGAGCAGTTCTTC	CASGEGVGEQFF
TRBV15	TRBJ2-1	few	TRBD2	TGTGCCACCAGCACGACTAGCGGGAGGGTCGGTGAGCAGTTCTTC	CATSTTSGRVGEQFF
TRBV10-3	TRBJ2-7	many	TRBD2	TGTGCCATCAGTGACGGGCCTAGCGGGAGTCTTTACGAGCAGTACTTC	CAISDGPSGSLYEQYF
TRBV7-9	TRBJ1-1	-	-	TGTGCCAGCAGCTTATCTCGGGAGCTCGCTGAAGCTTTCTTT	CASSLSRELAEAFF
TRBV12-3/TRBV12-4	TRBJ2-1	many	TRBD1	TGTGCCAGCAGTGTTCCCGGACAGGGGAACTACAATGAGCAGTTCTTC	CASSVPGQGNYNEQFF
TRBV10-2	TRBJ2-7	many	TRBD1	TGCGCCAGCAGAGAATTACAGGGGAGCCGATTCTACGAGCAGTACTTC	CASRELQGSRFYEQYF
TRBV28	TRBJ2-7	many	-	TGTGCCAGCGGCACAGGTTTCCTAGACCAGTACTTC	CASGTGFLDQYF
TRBV6-5	TRBJ2-2	many	-	TGTGCCAGCAGCTTAACGTACACCGGGGAGCTGTTTTTT	CASSLTYTGELFF
TRBV28	TRBJ2-1	many	TRBD2	TGTGCCAGCAGACCGGGACTAGCGGTGTCTAAGGATGAGCAGTTCTTC	CASRPGLAVSKDEQFF
TRBV7-8	TRBJ2-1	many	TRBD2	TGTGCCAGCAGCTTAGCAGGGACTAGCGGGAGCGAGCAGTTCTTC	CASSLAGTSGSEQFF
TRBV2	TRBJ2-3	many	TRBD2	TGTGCCAGCACCTACCTCTTGTTGGGGGGGACAGATACGCAGTATTTT	CASTYLLLGGTDTQYF
TRBV27	TRBJ2-1	many	-	TGTGCCAGCAGTTTCCTACCTCGGAGCAATGAGCAGTTCTTC	CASSFLPRSNEQFF
TRBV20-1	TRBJ2-3	few	TRBD2	TGCAGTGCTAGTCGACTAGCGGGAGGATCTAGCACAGATACGCAGTATTTT	CSASRLAGGSSTDTQYF
TRBV6-2/TRBV6-3	TRBJ2-2	many	-	TGTGCCAGCAGAGAAACCGCCGGGGAGCTGTTTTTT	CASRETAGELFF
TRBV7-9	TRBJ2-3	many	-	TGTGCCAGCAGCTTGGTGTTGCGTGAGGAGGTCACAGATACGCAGTATTTT	CASSLVLREEVTDTQYF
TRBV29-1	TRBJ2-7	many	-	TGCAGCGTTGAAACAGGCAGGGAAACCTACGAGCAGTACTTC	CSVETGRETYEQYF
TRBV12-3/TRBV12-4	TRBJ1-1	many	-	TGTGCCAGCAGTCCCGAAGACAGCAAGAACACTGAAGCTTTCTTT	CASSPEDSKNTEAFF
TRBV7-2	TRBJ1-2	many	-	TGTGCCAGCAGCTTATACGACGGAACTAACTATGGCTACACCTTC	CASSLYDGTNYGYTF
TRBV7-3	TRBJ2-3	few	-	TGTGCCAGCAGCCCGAGTCAGTCAGATACGCAGTATTTT	CASSPSQSDTQYF
TRBV11-2	TRBJ2-7	few	TRBD1	TGTGCCAGCAGCTCACAGGGGTCCCGCTACGAGCAGTACTTC	CASSSQGSRYEQYF
TRBV11-2	TRBJ2-3	many	-	TGTGCCAGCAGCCCCACGGGGGAACACGATACGCAGTATTTT	CASSPTGEHDTQYF